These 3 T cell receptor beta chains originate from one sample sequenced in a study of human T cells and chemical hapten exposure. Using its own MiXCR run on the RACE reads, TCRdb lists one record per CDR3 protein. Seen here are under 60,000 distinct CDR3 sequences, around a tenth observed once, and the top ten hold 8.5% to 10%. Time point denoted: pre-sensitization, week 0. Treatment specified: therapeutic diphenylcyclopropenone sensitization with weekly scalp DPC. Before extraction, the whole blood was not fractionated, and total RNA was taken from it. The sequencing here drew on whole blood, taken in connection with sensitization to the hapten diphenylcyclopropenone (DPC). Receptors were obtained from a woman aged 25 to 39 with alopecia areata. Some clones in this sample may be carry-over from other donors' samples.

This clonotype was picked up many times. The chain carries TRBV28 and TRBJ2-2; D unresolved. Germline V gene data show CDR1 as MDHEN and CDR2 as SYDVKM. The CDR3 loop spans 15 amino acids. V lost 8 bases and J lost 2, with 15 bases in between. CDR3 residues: CASGIDQTNTGELFF. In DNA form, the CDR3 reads TGTGCCAGCGGGATTGACCAGACCAACACCGGGGAGCTGTTTTTT.

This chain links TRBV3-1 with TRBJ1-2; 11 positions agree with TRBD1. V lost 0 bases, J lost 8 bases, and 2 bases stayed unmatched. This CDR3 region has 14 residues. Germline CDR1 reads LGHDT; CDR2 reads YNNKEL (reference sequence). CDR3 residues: CASSQEDRGQGYTF. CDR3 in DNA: TGTGCCAGCAGCCAAGAGGACAGGGGGCAAGGCTACACCTTC.

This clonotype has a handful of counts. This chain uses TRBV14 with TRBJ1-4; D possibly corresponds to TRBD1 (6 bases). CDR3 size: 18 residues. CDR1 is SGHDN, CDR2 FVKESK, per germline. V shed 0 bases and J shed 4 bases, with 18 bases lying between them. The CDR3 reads CASSQDDARGFINEKLFF. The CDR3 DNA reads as TGTGCCAGCAGCCAAGATGATGCCAGGGGATTTATTAATGAAAAACTGTTTTTT.